This TCR beta chain was obtained from a study of blood T cells in healthy people across ages. This CDR3 has 15 amino acids. Looked up from germline, CDR1 is LGHDT and CDR2 is YNNKEL (reference sequence). A J-beta primer mix and a sample-barcoded 5' primer were used in a second PCR of roughly 6 to 12 cycles. A single record per CDR3 protein comes from TCRdb applying MiXCR to the 5' RACE reads. The sample lists 550,000 to 650,000 distinct CDR3 sequences, around 27% occurring once. These data were also filed under a second study, of T cells of mothers and their children.

Sequencing used blood. The V and J genes are TRBV3-1 and TRBJ2-5; tentative D call: TRBD2 (5 bases). Matching the DNA end better, TRBJ2-1 makes the J call doubtful. The receptor's source is a boy younger than 10 in good health. Written as DNA, the CDR3 is TGTGCCAGCAGCCCGAGCGGATACCCTGACAATGAGCAGTTCTTC. It is translated as CASSPSGYPDNEQFF.